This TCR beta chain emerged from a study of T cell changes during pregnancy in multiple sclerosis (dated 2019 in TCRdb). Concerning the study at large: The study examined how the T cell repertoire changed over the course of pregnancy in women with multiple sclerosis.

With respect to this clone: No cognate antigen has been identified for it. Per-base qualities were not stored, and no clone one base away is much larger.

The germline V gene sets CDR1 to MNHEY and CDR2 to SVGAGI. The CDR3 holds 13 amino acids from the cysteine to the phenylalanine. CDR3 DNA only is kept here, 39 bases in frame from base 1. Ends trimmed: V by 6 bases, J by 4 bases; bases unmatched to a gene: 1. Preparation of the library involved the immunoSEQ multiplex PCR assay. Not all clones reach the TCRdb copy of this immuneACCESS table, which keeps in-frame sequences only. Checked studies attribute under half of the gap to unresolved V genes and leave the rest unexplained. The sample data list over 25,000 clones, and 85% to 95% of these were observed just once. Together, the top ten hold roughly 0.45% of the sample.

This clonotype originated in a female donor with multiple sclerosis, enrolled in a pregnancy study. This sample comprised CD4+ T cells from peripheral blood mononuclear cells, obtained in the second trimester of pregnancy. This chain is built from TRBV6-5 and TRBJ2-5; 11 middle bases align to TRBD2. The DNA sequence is TGTGCCAGCAGACTAGCGGGAGTAGAGACCCAGTACTTC. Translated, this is CASRLAGVETQYF.